The 27 T cell receptor beta chains below all came from one sample that was sequenced in a study of glioma-infiltrating T cells. TCR alpha and beta CDR3 regions were amplified from RNA using iRepertoire nested multiplex PCR. MiXCR was run by TCRdb on the multiplex PCR reads, yielding one entry per CDR3 protein. The top ten clones hold 12% of a sample with roughly 350,000 distinct CDR3 sequences, roughly two fifths of them seen once. Source material: glioma tissue, nonneoplastic brain tissue, or PBMCs (not recorded which). The origin of the receptors is a human donor with low-grade glioma or glioblastoma, undergoing nonglioma brain surgery, or in good health (not recorded which).

V is TRBV14 and J is TRBJ1-3, with D tentatively TRBD1 (5 bases). In germline, CDR1 is SGHDN, CDR2 FVKESK. Trimming pared 2 bases from V and 0 bases from J, leaving 14 bases between. The CDR3 loop spans 17 amino acids. CDR3 region: CASSQNERGTSGNTIYF. DNA of the CDR3: TGTGCCAGCAGCCAAAACGAGAGGGGCACCTCTGGAAACACCATATATTTT.

The CDR3 DNA reads as TGTGCCAGCAGCCGAGAGAGGTACACTGAAGCTTTCTTT. This sequence encodes CASSRERYTEAFF. The chain couples TRBV7-2 to TRBJ1-1, with unresolved D. The germline V gene encodes CDR1 SGHTA and CDR2 FQGNSA. Trimming removed 5 bases at V and 3 bases at J, with 10 bases between. The CDR3 spans 13 residues.

This clonotype turned up a few times. V and J are TRBV7-2 and TRBJ1-5; D uncertain. The germline V gene has CDR1 SGHTA and CDR2 FQGNSA. This CDR3 spans 13 amino acids. V lost 7 bases and J 5 bases, leaving 12 bases between the germline ends. The CDR3 DNA reads TGTGCCAGCAACTTTAACTGGGATCAGCCCCAGCATTTT. As protein: CASNFNWDQPQHF.

A word on this clonotype: This clone may be a read error of a much larger clone one base away. Because the CDR3 is missing its conserved closing phenylalanine or tryptophan, this is likely a read error. The V call is TRBV27, the J call TRBJ2-2; D is undetermined. CDR3 size: 16 residues. Trimming took 6 bases from V and 2 from J, leaving 16 bases between them. The germline CDR1 and CDR2 sequences are MNHEY and SMNVEV (reference sequence). This CDR3 reads CASSVIGFSNTGELFS. The CDR3 DNA reads TGTGCCAGCAGCGTAATAGGCTTTAGTAACACCGGGGAGCTGTTTTCT.

This clonotype was detected many times. This chain uses TRBV27 with TRBJ2-1; a weak D match, TRBD2 (5 bases). The CDR3 has 16 amino acids. In germline, CDR1 is MNHEY, CDR2 SMNVEV (reference sequence). With 3 bases removed from V and 7 bases from J, the gap between germline ends came to 19 bases. The CDR3 region is CASSLSGLTRANEQFF. The CDR3 DNA sequence: TGTGCCAGCAGTTTGTCCGGACTCACAAGGGCGAATGAGCAGTTCTTC.

This clonotype appeared a few times. The rearrangement joins TRBV6-2 or TRBV6-3 to TRBJ2-7; a weak D match, TRBD1 (5 bases). Germline V lookup: CDR1 MNHEY, CDR2 SVGEGT. Trimming removed 2 bases from V and 1 base from J, with 12 bases in between. This CDR3 contains 15 residues. For the CDR3, the DNA is TGTGCCAGCAGTTACCACGACAGACCTTCCTACGAGCAGTACTTC. Translating gives CASSYHDRPSYEQYF.

The chain recombines TRBV5-6 with TRBJ1-4, with a tentative D call TRBD1 (5 bases). Per the germline V gene, CDR1 is SGHDT and CDR2 is YYEEEE. The CDR3 has 18 amino acids. The V end was cut by 4 bases, the J end by 0 bases, with 19 bases between. This CDR3 is CASSLQWGTVTTNEKLFF. The CDR3 bases are TGTGCCAGCAGCCTCCAATGGGGGACGGTAACAACTAATGAAAAACTGTTTTTT. The full variable domain, with the rest looked up from reference TRBV5-6 and TRBJ1-4, is DAGVTQSPTHLIKTRGQQVTLRCSPKSGHDTVSWYQQALGQGPQFIFQYYEEEERQRGNFPDRFSGHQFPNYSSELNVNALLLGDSALYLCASSLQWGTVTTNEKLFFGSGTQLSVL.

The chain combines TRBV4-1 with TRBJ2-2; the match to TRBD1 covers 9 bases. This CDR3 is 16 amino acids long. Per germline, CDR1 MGHRA and CDR2 YSYEKL. The J segment lost 6 bases and the V segment lost 4 bases, leaving 9 bases of the junction unmatched. CDR3 DNA sequence: TGCGCCAGCAGCCCGGCCGGGACAGGGTGGGCCGGGGAGCTGTTTTTT. Its translation is CASSPAGTGWAGELFF.

In its sample, this clonotype was seen many times. The V and J genes are TRBV6-2 or TRBV6-3 and TRBJ2-1, with 16 nucleotides matching TRBD2. The CDR3 has 20 residues. Losses at the gene ends were 6 bases for V and 6 bases for J; bases not matched to a gene: 17. Per the germline V gene, CDR1 is MNHEY and CDR2 is SVGEGT. CDR3 in amino acids: CASSHSGGTSGRAVGNEQFF. The CDR3 nucleotides are TGTGCCAGCAGCCACTCCGGGGGGACTAGCGGGAGGGCCGTCGGCAATGAGCAGTTCTTC.

A word on this clonotype: The CDR3 end shows no conserved phenylalanine or tryptophan, and so a read error is likely. The V call is TRBV20-1, the J call TRBJ1-2; no clear D gene. The length of the CDR3 is 10 residues. Trimming pared 6 bases from V and 8 bases from J, leaving 10 bases between. Germline lookup yields CDR1 DFQATT and CDR2 SNEGSKA (reference sequence). The CDR3 sequence: CSASDEGYTL. The CDR3 DNA reads TGCAGTGCCTCGGACGAGGGCTACACCTTA.

The chain combines TRBV10-3 with TRBJ1-5; D remains unclear. This CDR3 contains 13 residues. Per the germline V gene, CDR1 is ENHRY and CDR2 is SYGVKD. Deletions cut 10 bases from V and 4 bases from J, with 14 bases between. DNA for the CDR3: TGTGCCACCCGCCAGGATGTGAATCAGCCCCAGCATTTT. Translating gives CATRQDVNQPQHF.

J is TRBJ2-3 and V is TRBV15; 7 bases fit TRBD1. With 3 bases clipped from V and 2 bases from J, the junction kept 8 bases outside the gene matches. This CDR3 is 16 amino acids long. CDR1 and CDR2 from the germline V gene are LNHNV and YYDKDF (reference sequence). The CDR3 DNA sequence: TGTGCCACCAGCAGCGAACCGGGACAGCTCACAGATACGCAGTATTTT. This encodes CATSSEPGQLTDTQYF.

This chain links TRBV7-8 with TRBJ1-2, with TRBD1 identical over 7 bases. The length of the CDR3 is 13 residues. Trimming at V came to 5 bases and at J to 7 bases, leaving 7 bases not matched to a gene. The germline V gene encodes CDR1 SGHVS and CDR2 FQNEAQ. This chain's CDR3 is CASSPSQGRGYTF. The CDR3 nucleotides are TGTGCCAGCAGCCCATCACAGGGGCGTGGCTACACCTTC.

The rearrangement joins TRBV4-1 to TRBJ2-3, with 11 bases matching TRBD2. The V and J ends lost 1 base and 6 bases, in that order; junction bases with no gene match: 6. This CDR3 is built from 16 residues. The germline V gene has CDR1 MGHRA and CDR2 YSYEKL. The CDR3: CASSQVLAGGGDTQYF. In DNA, the CDR3 is TGCGCCAGCAGCCAAGTCCTAGCGGGAGGCGGGGATACGCAGTATTTT.

The chain uses TRBV27 and TRBJ1-1; 12 bases are a match to TRBD1. This CDR3 has 13 amino acids. Germline values: CDR1 MNHEY, CDR2 SMNVEV (reference sequence). V was pared by 7 bases and J by 11 bases, with 8 bases of the junction left unmatched. The CDR3 protein is CASIPGTGGMAFF. In DNA form, the CDR3 reads TGTGCCAGCATCCCCGGGACAGGGGGCATGGCTTTCTTT.

CDR3 in amino acids: CASSFPGGHGDTQYF. CDR3 nucleotides: TGTGCCAGCAGCTTTCCGGGAGGGCACGGAGATACGCAGTATTTT. V is TRBV7-2 and J is TRBJ2-3; 8 nucleotides match TRBD2. The CDR3 loop spans 15 amino acids. Germline V gene data show CDR1 as SGHTA and CDR2 as FQGNSA. Trimming removed 3 bases from V and 5 bases from J; junction bases left unmatched: 7.

The chain uses TRBV4-1 and TRBJ2-7, with no clear D. Trimming left V 0 bases short and J 2 bases short, with 11 bases between. From germline, CDR1 is MGHRA and CDR2 YSYEKL. This CDR3 is built from 15 residues. In nucleotides, the CDR3 is TGCGCCAGCAGCCAAGACAGAGTTTATCCCTACGAGCAGTACTTC. Its translation: CASSQDRVYPYEQYF.

There are a few counts of this clonotype. V usage is TRBV6-1 and J usage is TRBJ2-5; 11 bases map to TRBD1. Germline V lookup: CDR1 MNHNS, CDR2 SASEGT. CDR3 length: 16 amino acids. Germline trimming cut 10 bases from V and 4 bases from J; bases unmatched to any gene: 14. CDR3 region: CAIDSKPGTGGETQYF. The CDR3 DNA reads TGTGCCATCGATTCTAAGCCCGGGACAGGGGGAGAGACCCAGTACTTC.

The chain links TRBV5-6 to TRBJ2-6; 8 bases fit TRBD1. Germline V CDR1 and CDR2: SGHDT, YYEEEE. J was trimmed by 0 bases and V by 2 bases; bases with no gene match: 4. The CDR3 runs to 17 residues. CDR3: CASSFGTGPSGANVLTF. In nucleotides, the CDR3 is TGTGCCAGCAGCTTTGGGACAGGACCCTCTGGGGCCAACGTCCTGACTTTC. The complete variable domain, with remaining parts taken from reference TRBV5-6 and TRBJ2-6, reads DAGVTQSPTHLIKTRGQQVTLRCSPKSGHDTVSWYQQALGQGPQFIFQYYEEEERQRGNFPDRFSGHQFPNYSSELNVNALLLGDSALYLCASSFGTGPSGANVLTFGAGSRLTVL.

This chain links TRBV27 with TRBJ2-5, with 9 positions matching TRBD1. Germline V lookup: CDR1 MNHEY, CDR2 SMNVEV (reference sequence). The J segment lost 5 bases and the V segment lost 4 bases, leaving 8 bases of the junction unmatched. This CDR3 region has 15 residues. In nucleotides, the CDR3 is TGTGCCAGCAGTTCGTACAGGGGGCCGGGGGAGACCCAGTACTTC. It codes for CASSSYRGPGETQYF.

This clonotype was picked up many times. This chain uses TRBV4-1 with TRBJ2-7, with D possibly being TRBD2 (6 bases). The CDR3 is made up of 14 amino acids. Germline CDR1 is MGHRA and CDR2 is YSYEKL. The V end lost 4 bases, the J end lost 4 bases, and 14 bases lay between the germline ends. The CDR3 DNA reads TGCGCCAGCAGCCCTGGGACGGGGGAATACGAGCAGTACTTC. Residues: CASSPGTGEYEQYF.

The V call is TRBV6-2 or TRBV6-3, the J call TRBJ2-1; TRBD2 matches at 13 bases. CDR3 size: 14 residues. Trimming cost V 5 bases and J 10 bases; bases outside gene matches: 5. Germline assignment: CDR1 MNHEY and CDR2 SVGEGT. The chain's CDR3 is CASSGTSGIGEQFF. In DNA, the CDR3 is TGTGCCAGCAGTGGGACTAGCGGGATCGGGGAGCAGTTCTTC.

This clonotype was counted ten times or more. The J gene is TRBJ2-1, the V gene TRBV6-2 or TRBV6-3, with 7 bases lining up with TRBD2. The germline gives CDR1 MNHEY, CDR2 SVGEGT. With 5 bases clipped from V and 3 bases from J, the junction kept 4 bases outside the gene matches. The length of the CDR3 is 14 residues. For the CDR3, the DNA is TGTGCCAGCAGTACAAGCGGGAACTACAATGAGCAGTTCTTC. It is translated as CASSTSGNYNEQFF.

The V call is TRBV2, the J call TRBJ1-2, with 8 bases matching TRBD1. CDR3 length: 13 residues. J lost 8 bases, V lost 6 bases, and 8 bases had no gene match. CDR1 and CDR2 from the germline V gene are SNHLY and FYNNEI. The CDR3 loop is CASRDRAPSGYTF. In nucleotides, the CDR3 is TGTGCCAGCAGGGACAGGGCGCCTAGCGGCTACACCTTC.

The V call is TRBV7-3, the J call TRBJ2-1, with 12 positions matching TRBD1. CDR3 length: 19 residues. CDR1 is SGHTA and CDR2 is FQGTGA in the germline V gene. V lost 1 base, J lost 8 bases, and 15 bases stayed unmatched. As DNA, the CDR3 is TGTGCCAGCAGCTTAAGCTCCGGGACAGGGGGCCTTCGTAGGGATGAGCAGTTCTTC. Its translation: CASSLSSGTGGLRRDEQFF.

This chain joins TRBV28 and TRBJ2-7, with D uncertain. This CDR3 comprises 15 residues. Trimming shortened V by 6 bases and J by 2 bases, and 17 bases separated the two germline ends. The germline V gene encodes CDR1 MDHEN and CDR2 SYDVKM. The CDR3 region is CASRAVRGIAYEQYF. DNA of the CDR3: TGTGCCAGCAGGGCGGTCCGTGGGATTGCCTACGAGCAGTACTTC.

The rearrangement uses TRBV3-1 and TRBJ2-7; 8 bases line up with TRBD2. Germline trimming cut 4 bases from V and 7 bases from J; bases unmatched to any gene: 15. Germline values: CDR1 LGHDT, CDR2 YNNKEL (reference sequence). The CDR3 length is 16 residues. The CDR3 spells CASSRNPTSGYNEQYF. CDR3 DNA sequence: TGTGCCAGCAGCCGGAATCCCACTAGCGGTTACAATGAGCAGTACTTC.